Listed below are T cell receptor beta chains from one sample, sequenced in a study of blood T cell repertoires in COVID-19. Using immunoSEQ multiplex PCR, the repertoire was profiled, and TCRdb retains in-frame clones only, with some absent. Here the sample spans about 52,000 clones, around 85% being singletons. Sequencing was carried out using peripheral blood. Receptors originate from a human donor in a cohort sampled during active COVID-19. Each CDR3 is given with its conserved first and last residue. A D gene is named only where the DNA matches it firmly. Expanded clones are given a class, and other clones once, few, many or no size at all.

V	J	size	D	DNA	CDR3
TRBV18	TRBJ2-1	-	-	TGTGCCAGCTCACCACCGGGGGGGGCGAGAGACAATGAGCAGTTCTTC	CASSPPGGARDNEQFF
TRBV6-5	TRBJ1-2	few	TRBD1	TGTGCCAGCATTGGGACAGCTAACTATGGCTACACCTTC	CASIGTANYGYTF
TRBV3-1/TRBV3-2	TRBJ2-5	-	TRBD2	TGTGCCAGCAGCCAAGATGTCAGGGAGGGGAAGAGACAAGAGACCCAGTACTTC	CASSQDVREGKRQETQYF
TRBV3-1/TRBV3-2	TRBJ1-6	-	TRBD1	TGTGCCAGCAGCCACGGGACAGGGAATTCCTATAATTCACCCCTCCACTTT	CASSHGTGNSYNSPLHF
TRBV18	TRBJ2-1	-	-	TGTGCCAGCTCACCAAATAGCATAAGGAACAATGAGCAGTTCTTC	CASSPNSIRNNEQFF
TRBV12-3/TRBV12-4	TRBJ1-2	-	-	TGTGCCAGCAGTTTAGGACAGTCTAGTGGCTACACCTTC	CASSLGQSSGYTF
TRBV5-1	TRBJ2-3	-	TRBD1	TGCGCCAGCAGCATGGGACAGTCCACAGATACGCAGTATTTT	CASSMGQSTDTQYF
TRBV29-1	TRBJ1-2	-	TRBD1	TGCAGTTTTCGTTACCGGGACAGGGACGCTGGCTACACCTTC	CSFRYRDRDAGYTF
TRBV19	TRBJ2-7	-	TRBD2	TGTGCCAGTAGAACGAGCGGGGCAATCTACGAGCAGTACTTC	CASRTSGAIYEQYF
TRBV6-4	TRBJ2-1	-	TRBD2	TGTGCCAGCAGTGGCGGGACTAGCGGTAACAATGAGCAGTTCTTC	CASSGGTSGNNEQFF
TRBV9	TRBJ2-1	-	TRBD1	TGTGCCAGCAGCGTAGCCCAGGGGGCGGGTTACAATGAGCAGTTCTTC	CASSVAQGAGYNEQFF
TRBV5-1	TRBJ1-3	-	-	TGCGCCAGCAGCTTGGCTGGGACAAGGCGGGGAAACACCATATATTTT	CASSLAGTRRGNTIYF
TRBV6-2/TRBV6-3	TRBJ1-5	-	-	TGTGCCAGCAGTTACCCGAGGCCTACAACGCCATTTAATAGCAATCAGCCCCAGCATTTT	CASSYPRPTTPFNSNQPQHF
TRBV27	TRBJ1-6	-	-	TGTGCCAGCAGGGGACACAATAATTCACCCCTCCACTTT	CASRGHNNSPLHF
TRBV11-2	TRBJ2-7	once	TRBD1	TGTGCCAGCAGCTGGCAGGGGGTAGTCTCCTACGAGCAGTACTTC	CASSWQGVVSYEQYF
TRBV29-1	TRBJ2-7	-	-	TGCAGCGTTGGAGGGTTGGTGGAAGGCTACGAGCAGTACTTC	CSVGGLVEGYEQYF
TRBV25-1	TRBJ1-3	-	-	TGTGCCAGCAGTAACTACCCGGGTGATTTTGGAAACACCATATATTTT	CASSNYPGDFGNTIYF
TRBV19	TRBJ2-1	once	TRBD2	TGTGCCAGTAGTGCCCAACCGGGACTAGCGGGAGGGCCGGGGTCCTACAATGAGCAGTTCTTC	CASSAQPGLAGGPGSYNEQFF
TRBV27	TRBJ1-1	-	TRBD1	TGTGCCAGCAGAAGCACAGGGGGCACTGAAGCTTTCTTT	CASRSTGGTEAFF
TRBV10-3	TRBJ2-1	once	TRBD1	TGTGCCATCAGTGAGGGACAGGGGGCTTCCAATGAGCAGTTCTTC	CAISEGQGASNEQFF
TRBV18	TRBJ1-6	-	TRBD1	TGTGCCAGCTCACAACAGGGGGCAAGTAATTCACCCCTCCACTTT	CASSQQGASNSPLHF
TRBV28	TRBJ2-7	-	TRBD1	TGTGCCAGCAGTTCCCCAGGGGGTCCCTACGAGCAGTACTTC	CASSSPGGPYEQYF
TRBV28	TRBJ1-1	-	-	TGTGCCAGCAGTCCACCGGGGAACACTGAAGCTTTCTTT	CASSPPGNTEAFF
TRBV29-1	TRBJ1-5	-	TRBD1	TGCAGCGCCGCCGGGACAGGCAATCAGCCCCAGCATTTT	CSAAGTGNQPQHF
TRBV12-3/TRBV12-4	TRBJ2-1	-	-	TGTGCCAGCAGTTTAAGCTCGAGGAATGAGCAGTTCTTC	CASSLSSRNEQFF
TRBV3-1/TRBV3-2	TRBJ2-5	-	-	TGTGCCAGCAGCCCGGGGACATATAGAGGGACCCAGTACTTC	CASSPGTYRGTQYF
TRBV30	TRBJ2-2	-	TRBD1	TGTGCCGCACAGGGGGTCGGGGAGCTGTTTTTT	CAAQGVGELFF
TRBV2	TRBJ2-3	-	-	TGTGCCAGCAGCTTCGCCCTAGCGTCTTCGGGGGATACGCAGTATTTT	CASSFALASSGDTQYF